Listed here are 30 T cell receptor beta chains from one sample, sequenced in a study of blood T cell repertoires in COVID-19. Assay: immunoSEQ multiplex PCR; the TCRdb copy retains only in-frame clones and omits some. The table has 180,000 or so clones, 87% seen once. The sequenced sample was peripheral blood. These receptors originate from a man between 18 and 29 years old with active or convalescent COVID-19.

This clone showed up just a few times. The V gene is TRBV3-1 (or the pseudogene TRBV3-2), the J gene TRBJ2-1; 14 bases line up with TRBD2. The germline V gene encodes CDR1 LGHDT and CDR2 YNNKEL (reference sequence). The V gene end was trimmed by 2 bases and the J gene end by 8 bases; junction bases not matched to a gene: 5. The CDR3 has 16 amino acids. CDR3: CASSQRLAGGAHEQFF. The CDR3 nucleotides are TGTGCCAGCAGCCAAAGACTAGCGGGAGGGGCCCATGAGCAGTTCTTC.

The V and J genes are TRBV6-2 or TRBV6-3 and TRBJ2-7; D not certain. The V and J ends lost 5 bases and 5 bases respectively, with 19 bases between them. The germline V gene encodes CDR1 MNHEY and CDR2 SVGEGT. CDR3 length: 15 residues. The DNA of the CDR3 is TGTGCCAGCAGTACATTCATCGAGACACCGGACGAGCAGTACTTC. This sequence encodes CASSTFIETPDEQYF.

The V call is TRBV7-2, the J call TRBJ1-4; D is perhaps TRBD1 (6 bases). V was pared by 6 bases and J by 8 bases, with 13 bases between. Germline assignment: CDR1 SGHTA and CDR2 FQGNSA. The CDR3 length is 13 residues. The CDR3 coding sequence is TGTGCCAGCAGTCGGACAGAGAAAGAAAAACTGTTTTTT. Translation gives CASSRTEKEKLFF.

The CDR3 DNA reads TGTGCCAGCAGCCCGGGACAGTTAAACATTCAGTACTTC. Its translation: CASSPGQLNIQYF. This chain joins TRBV12-3 or TRBV12-4 and TRBJ2-4; TRBD1 aligns across 7 bases. The CDR3 has 13 residues. V lost 6 bases, J lost 6 bases, and 5 bases stayed unmatched.

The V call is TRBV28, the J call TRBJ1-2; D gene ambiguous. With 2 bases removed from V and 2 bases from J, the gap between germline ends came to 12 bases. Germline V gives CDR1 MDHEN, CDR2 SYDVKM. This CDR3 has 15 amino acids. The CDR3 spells CASSLQSGENYGYTF. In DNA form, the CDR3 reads TGTGCCAGCAGTTTACAGTCCGGGGAGAACTATGGCTACACCTTC.

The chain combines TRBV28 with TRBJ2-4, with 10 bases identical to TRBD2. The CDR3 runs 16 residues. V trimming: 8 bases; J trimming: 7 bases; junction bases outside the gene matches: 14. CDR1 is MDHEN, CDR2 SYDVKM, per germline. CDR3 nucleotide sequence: TGTGCCAGCGGCGAGATAGCGGGGGGAAGGGAGAACATTCAGTACTTC. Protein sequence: CASGEIAGGRENIQYF.

The CDR3 bases are TGTGCCAGCAGCTTGGGGGCCGCCGCCTATGGCTACACCTTC. It encodes CASSLGAAAYGYTF. This chain joins TRBV5-4 and TRBJ1-2; D not resolved. Germline CDR1 and CDR2: SGHNT and YYREEE (reference sequence). V dropped 0 bases and J dropped 4 bases, with 10 bases sitting between them. This CDR3 is built from 14 residues.

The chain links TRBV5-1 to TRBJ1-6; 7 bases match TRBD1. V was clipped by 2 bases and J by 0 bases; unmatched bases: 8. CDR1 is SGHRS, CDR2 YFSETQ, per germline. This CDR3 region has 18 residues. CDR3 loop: CASSFSAGDSSYNSPLHF. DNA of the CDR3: TGCGCCAGCAGCTTCTCCGCAGGGGACAGCTCCTATAATTCACCCCTCCACTTT.

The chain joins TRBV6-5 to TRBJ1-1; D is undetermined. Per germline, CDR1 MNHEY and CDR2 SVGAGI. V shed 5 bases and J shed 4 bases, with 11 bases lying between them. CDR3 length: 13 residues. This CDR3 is CASSSSRITEAFF. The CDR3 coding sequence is TGTGCCAGCAGTAGTTCTAGAATCACTGAAGCTTTCTTT.

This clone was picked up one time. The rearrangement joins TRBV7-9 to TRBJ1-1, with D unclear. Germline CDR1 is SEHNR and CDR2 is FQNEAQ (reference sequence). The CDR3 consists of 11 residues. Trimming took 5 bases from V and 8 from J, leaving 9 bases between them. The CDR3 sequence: CASSRSVEAFF. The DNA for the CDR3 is TGTGCCAGCAGCCGAAGCGTCGAAGCTTTCTTT.

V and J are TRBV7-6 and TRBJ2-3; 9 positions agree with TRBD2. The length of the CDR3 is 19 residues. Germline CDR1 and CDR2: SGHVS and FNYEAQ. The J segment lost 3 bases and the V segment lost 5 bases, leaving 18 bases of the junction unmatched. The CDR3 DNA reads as TGTGCCAGCAGCCGAATCTCGTATATTAGCGGGAGAGGGACAGATACGCAGTATTTT. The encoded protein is CASSRISYISGRGTDTQYF. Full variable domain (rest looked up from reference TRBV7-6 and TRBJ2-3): GAGVSQSPRYKVTKRGQDVALRCDPISGHVSLYWYRQALGQGPEFLTYFNYEAQQDKSGLPNDRFSAERPEGSISTLTIQRTEQRDSAMYRCASSRISYISGRGTDTQYFGPGTRLTVL.

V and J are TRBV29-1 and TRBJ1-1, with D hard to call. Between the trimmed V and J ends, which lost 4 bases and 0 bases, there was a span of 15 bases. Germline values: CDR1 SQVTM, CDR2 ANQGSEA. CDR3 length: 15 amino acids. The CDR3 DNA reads TGCAGCGTTGTGGGCCATAGACAACTGAACACTGAAGCTTTCTTT. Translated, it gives CSVVGHRQLNTEAFF.

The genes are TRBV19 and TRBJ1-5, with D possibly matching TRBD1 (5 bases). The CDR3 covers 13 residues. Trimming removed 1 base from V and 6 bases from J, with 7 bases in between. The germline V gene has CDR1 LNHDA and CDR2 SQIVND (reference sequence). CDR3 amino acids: CASSIVGLQPQHF. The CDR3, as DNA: TGTGCCAGTAGTATAGTGGGGCTTCAGCCCCAGCATTTT.

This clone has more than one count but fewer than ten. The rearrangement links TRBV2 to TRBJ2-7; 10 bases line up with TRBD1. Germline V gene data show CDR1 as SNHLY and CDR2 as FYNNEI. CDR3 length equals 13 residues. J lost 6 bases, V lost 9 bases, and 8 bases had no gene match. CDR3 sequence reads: CARAGTGDIEQYF. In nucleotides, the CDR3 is TGTGCCAGGGCCGGGACAGGGGATATCGAGCAGTACTTC.

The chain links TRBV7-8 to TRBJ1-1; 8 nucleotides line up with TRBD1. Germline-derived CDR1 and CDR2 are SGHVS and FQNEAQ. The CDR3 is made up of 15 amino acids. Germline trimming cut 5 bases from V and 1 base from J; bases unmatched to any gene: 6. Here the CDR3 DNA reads TGTGCCAGCAGCCATCGGACAGGGCCGAACACTGAAGCTTTCTTT. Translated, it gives CASSHRTGPNTEAFF.

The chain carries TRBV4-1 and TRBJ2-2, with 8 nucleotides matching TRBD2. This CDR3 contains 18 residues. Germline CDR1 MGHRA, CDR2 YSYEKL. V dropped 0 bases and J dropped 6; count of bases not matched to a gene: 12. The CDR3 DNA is TGCGCCAGCAGCCAAGATGATCGGTGGGCGGGAGGTCCCGGGGAGCTGTTTTTT. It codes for CASSQDDRWAGGPGELFF.

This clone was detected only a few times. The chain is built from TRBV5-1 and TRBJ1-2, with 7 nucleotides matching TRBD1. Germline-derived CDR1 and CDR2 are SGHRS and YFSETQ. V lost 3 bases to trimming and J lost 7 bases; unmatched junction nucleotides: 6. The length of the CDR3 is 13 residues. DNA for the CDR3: TGCGCCAGCAGCTATGGACAGGTAGCTGGCTACACCTTC. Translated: CASSYGQVAGYTF.

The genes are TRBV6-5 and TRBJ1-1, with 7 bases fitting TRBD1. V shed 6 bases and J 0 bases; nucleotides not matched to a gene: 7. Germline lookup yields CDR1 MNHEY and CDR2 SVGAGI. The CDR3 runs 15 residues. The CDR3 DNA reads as TGTGCCAGCAGCGCTAGACAGGGTCTGAACACTGAAGCTTTCTTT. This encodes CASSARQGLNTEAFF.

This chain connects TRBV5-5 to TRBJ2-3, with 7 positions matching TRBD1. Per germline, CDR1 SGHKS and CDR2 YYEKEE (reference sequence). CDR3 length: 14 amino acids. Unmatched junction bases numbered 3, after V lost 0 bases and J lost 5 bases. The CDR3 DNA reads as TGTGCCAGCAGCTTGGAGGGGGCCGAAGATACGCAGTATTTT. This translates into CASSLEGAEDTQYF.

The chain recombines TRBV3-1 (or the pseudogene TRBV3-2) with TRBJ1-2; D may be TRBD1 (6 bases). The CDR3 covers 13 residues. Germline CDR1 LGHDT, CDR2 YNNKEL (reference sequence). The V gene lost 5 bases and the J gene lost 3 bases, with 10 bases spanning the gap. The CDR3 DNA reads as TGTGCCAGCAGCTGGGGGGGCGACTATGGCTACACCTTC. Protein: CASSWGGDYGYTF.

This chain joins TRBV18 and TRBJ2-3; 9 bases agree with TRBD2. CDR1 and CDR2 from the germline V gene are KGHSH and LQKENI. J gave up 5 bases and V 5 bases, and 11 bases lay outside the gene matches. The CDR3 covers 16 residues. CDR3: CASSIGRSAGGDTQYF. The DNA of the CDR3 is TGTGCCAGCTCAATTGGTAGATCAGCGGGAGGAGATACGCAGTATTTT.

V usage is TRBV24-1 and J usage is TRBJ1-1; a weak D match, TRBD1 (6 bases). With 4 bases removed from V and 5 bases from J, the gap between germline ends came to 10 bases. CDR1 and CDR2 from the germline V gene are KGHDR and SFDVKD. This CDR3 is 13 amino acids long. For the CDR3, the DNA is TGTGCCACCAGTGAGGGGGCGTGGACTGAAGCTTTCTTT. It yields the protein CATSEGAWTEAFF.

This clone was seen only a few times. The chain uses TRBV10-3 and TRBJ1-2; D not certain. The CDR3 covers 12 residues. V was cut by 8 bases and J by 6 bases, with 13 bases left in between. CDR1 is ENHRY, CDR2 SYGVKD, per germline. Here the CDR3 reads CAIRRRTDGYTF. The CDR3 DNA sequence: TGTGCCATCCGAAGGAGGACGGATGGCTACACCTTC.

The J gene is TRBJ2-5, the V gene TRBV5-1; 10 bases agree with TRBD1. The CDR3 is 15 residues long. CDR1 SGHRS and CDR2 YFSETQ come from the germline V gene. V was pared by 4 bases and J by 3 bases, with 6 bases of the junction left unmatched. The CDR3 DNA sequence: TGCGCCAGCAGCGCAGCCGGGACAGGGGAAGAGACCCAGTACTTC. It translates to CASSAAGTGEETQYF.

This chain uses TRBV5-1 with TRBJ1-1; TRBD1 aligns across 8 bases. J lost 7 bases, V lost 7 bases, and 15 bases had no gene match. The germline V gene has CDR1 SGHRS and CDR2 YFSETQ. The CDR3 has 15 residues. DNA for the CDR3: TGCGCCAGCGGACAGGGCCCCACCACCGTGGGTGAAGCTTTCTTT. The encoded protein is CASGQGPTTVGEAFF. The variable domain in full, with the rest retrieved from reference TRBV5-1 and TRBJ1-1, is KAGVTQTPRYLIKTRGQQVTLSCSPISGHRSVSWYQQTPGQGLQFLFEYFSETQRNKGNFPGRFSGRQFSNSRSEMNVSTLELGDSALYLCASGQGPTTVGEAFFGQGTRLTVV.

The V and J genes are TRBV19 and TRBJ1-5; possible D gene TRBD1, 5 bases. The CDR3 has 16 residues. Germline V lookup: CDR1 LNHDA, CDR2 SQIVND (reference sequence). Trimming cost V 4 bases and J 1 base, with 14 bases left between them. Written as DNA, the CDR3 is TGTGCCAGTAGTACTCTGAACAGGTACAGCAATCAGCCCCAGCATTTT. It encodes CASSTLNRYSNQPQHF.

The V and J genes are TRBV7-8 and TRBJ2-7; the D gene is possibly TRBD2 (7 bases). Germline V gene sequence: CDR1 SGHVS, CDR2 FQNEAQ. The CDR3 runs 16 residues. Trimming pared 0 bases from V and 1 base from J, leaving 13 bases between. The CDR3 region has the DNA TGTGCCAGCAGCTTAGCCCGGGGGGCCCCGTCCTACGAGCAGTACGTC. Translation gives CASSLARGAPSYEQYV.

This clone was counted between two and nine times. The CDR3 DNA reads as TGTGCCACCTCTGGACAGCCTAACTATGGCTACACCTTC. This translates into CATSGQPNYGYTF. The chain has TRBV6-5 and TRBJ1-2, with D perhaps matching TRBD1 (6 bases). The CDR3 sequence is 13 residues long. Germline-derived CDR1 and CDR2 are MNHEY and SVGAGI. Trimming took off 10 bases at V and 0 bases at J, with 12 bases between the two ends.

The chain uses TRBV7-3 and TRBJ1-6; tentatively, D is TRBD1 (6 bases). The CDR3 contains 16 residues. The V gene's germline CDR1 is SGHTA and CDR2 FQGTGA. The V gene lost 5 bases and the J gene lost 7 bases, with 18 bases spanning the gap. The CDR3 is CASSERPDSLNSPLHF. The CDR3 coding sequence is TGTGCCAGCAGCGAACGCCCGGACAGTTTAAATTCACCCCTCCACTTT. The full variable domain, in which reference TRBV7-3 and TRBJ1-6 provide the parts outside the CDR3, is GAGVSQTPSNKVTEKGKYVELRCDPISGHTALYWYRQSLGQGPEFLIYFQGTGAADDSGLPNDRFFAVRPEGSVSTLKIQRTERGDSAVYLCASSERPDSLNSPLHFGNGTRLTVT.

The CDR3 coding sequence is TGTGCCAGCAGTTTAAGAACCGGGGGGTATGGCTACACCTTC. This translates into CASSLRTGGYGYTF. This rearrangement joins TRBV27 to TRBJ1-2; maybe TRBD1 (5 bases). Germline loops: CDR1 MNHEY, CDR2 SMNVEV (reference sequence). The CDR3 runs to 14 residues. V dropped 2 bases and J dropped 5 bases, with 12 bases sitting between them.